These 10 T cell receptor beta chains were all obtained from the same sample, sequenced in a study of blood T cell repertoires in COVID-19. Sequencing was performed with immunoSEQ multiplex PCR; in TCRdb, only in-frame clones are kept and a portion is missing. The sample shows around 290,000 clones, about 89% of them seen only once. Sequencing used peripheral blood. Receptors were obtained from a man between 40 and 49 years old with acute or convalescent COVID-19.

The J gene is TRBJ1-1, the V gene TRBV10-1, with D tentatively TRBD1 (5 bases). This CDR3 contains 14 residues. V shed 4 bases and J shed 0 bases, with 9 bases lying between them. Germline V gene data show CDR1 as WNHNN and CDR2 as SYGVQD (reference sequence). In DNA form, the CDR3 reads TGCGCCAGCAGTGGCTCGACAGTGAACACTGAAGCTTTCTTT. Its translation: CASSGSTVNTEAFF.

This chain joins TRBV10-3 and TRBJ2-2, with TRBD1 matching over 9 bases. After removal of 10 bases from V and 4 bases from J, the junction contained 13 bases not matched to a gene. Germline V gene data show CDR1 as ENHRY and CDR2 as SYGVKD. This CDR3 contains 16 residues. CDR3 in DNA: TGTGCCACCCACGGTCCGGGACAGGGTTCCACCGGGGAGCTGTTTTTT. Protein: CATHGPGQGSTGELFF.

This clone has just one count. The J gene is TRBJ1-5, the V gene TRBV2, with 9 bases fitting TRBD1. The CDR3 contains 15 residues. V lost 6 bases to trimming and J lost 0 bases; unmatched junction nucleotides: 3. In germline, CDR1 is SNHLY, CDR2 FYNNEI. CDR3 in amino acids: CASRTTGGSNQPQHF. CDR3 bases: TGTGCCAGCAGGACGACAGGGGGTAGCAATCAGCCCCAGCATTTT.

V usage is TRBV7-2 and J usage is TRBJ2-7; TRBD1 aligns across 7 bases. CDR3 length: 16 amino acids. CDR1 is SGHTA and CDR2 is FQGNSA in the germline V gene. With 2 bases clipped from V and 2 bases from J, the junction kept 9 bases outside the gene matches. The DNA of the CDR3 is TGTGCCAGCAGCTTAACAGGGGCATACCCCCCCTACGAGCAGTACTTC. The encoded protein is CASSLTGAYPPYEQYF.

The CDR3 DNA reads TGTGCCAGTAGTATAAGGAGCGGGTCGGACTATGGCTACACCTTC. Encoded protein: CASSIRSGSDYGYTF. The chain has TRBV19 and TRBJ1-2; D gene ambiguous. V dropped 2 bases and J dropped 3 bases, with 13 bases sitting between them. CDR1 LNHDA and CDR2 SQIVND come from the germline V gene (reference sequence). The CDR3 sequence is 15 residues long.

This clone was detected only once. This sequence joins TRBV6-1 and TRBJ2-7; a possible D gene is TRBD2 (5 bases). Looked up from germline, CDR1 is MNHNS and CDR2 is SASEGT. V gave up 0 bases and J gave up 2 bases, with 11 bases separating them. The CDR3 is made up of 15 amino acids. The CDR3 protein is CASSEAWTSTYEQYF. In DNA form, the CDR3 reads TGTGCCAGCAGTGAAGCCTGGACTTCTACCTACGAGCAGTACTTC.

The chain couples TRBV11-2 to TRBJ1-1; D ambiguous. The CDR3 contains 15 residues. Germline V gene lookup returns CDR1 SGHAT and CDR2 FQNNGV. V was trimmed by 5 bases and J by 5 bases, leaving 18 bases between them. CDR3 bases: TGTGCCAGCAGCCTGCTCCTTGCGGTTTCGACTGAAGCTTTCTTT. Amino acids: CASSLLLAVSTEAFF.

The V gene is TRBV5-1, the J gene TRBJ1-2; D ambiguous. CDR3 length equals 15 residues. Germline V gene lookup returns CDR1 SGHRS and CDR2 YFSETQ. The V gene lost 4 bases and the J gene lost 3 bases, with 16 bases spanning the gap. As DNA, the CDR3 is TGCGCCAGCAGCAAAAGAGCGGGGATCGACTATGGCTACACCTTC. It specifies CASSKRAGIDYGYTF.

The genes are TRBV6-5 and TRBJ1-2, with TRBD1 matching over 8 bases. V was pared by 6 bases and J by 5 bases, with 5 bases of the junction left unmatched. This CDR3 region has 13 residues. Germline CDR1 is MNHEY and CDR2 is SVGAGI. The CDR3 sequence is CASSPGQVYGYTF. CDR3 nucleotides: TGTGCCAGCAGCCCGGGACAGGTGTATGGCTACACCTTC.

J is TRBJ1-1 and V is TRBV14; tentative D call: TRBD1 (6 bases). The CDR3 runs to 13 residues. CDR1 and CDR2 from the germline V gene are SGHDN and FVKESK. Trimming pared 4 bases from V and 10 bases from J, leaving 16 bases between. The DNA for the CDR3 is TGTGCCAGCAGCCCGAGGGGGGGGCCAGGAGCTTTCTTT. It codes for CASSPRGGPGAFF.